This T cell receptor beta chain is drawn from a study of T cell responses to AZD1222 COVID-19 vaccine. The method was immunoSEQ multiplex PCR; TCRdb's version includes in-frame clones alone and lacks a portion of them. The sample has roughly 44,000 clones; 83% are singletons. V was pared by 6 bases and J by 5 bases, with 8 bases of the junction left unmatched. The CDR3 consists of 16 residues. Per germline, CDR1 MDHEN and CDR2 SYDVKM. This chain connects TRBV28 to TRBJ2-5, with 14 bases aligning to TRBD2. The sequencing here drew on peripheral blood, taken on day 0 of AZD1222 vaccination. The TCR comes from an adult in good health. Written as DNA, the CDR3 is TGTGCCAGCAGCACCGGACTAGCGGGAGGTTTGGAGACCCAGTACTTC. Its translation: CASSTGLAGGLETQYF.